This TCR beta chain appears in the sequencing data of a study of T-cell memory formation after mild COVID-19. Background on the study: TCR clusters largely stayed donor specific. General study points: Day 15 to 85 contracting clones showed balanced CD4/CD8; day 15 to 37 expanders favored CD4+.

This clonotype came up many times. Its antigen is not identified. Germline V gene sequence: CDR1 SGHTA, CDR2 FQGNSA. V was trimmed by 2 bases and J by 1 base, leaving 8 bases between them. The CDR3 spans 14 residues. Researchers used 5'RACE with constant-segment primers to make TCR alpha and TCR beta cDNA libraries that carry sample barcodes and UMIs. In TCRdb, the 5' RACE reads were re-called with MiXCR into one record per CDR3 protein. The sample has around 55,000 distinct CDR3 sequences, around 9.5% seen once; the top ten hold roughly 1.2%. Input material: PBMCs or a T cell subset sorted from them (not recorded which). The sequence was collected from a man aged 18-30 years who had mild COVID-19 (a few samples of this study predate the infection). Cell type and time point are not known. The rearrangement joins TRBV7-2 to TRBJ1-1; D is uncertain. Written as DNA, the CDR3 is TGTGCCAGCAGCTTAAGGGCCCAGAACACTGAAGCTTTCTTT. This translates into CASSLRAQNTEAFF.